This T cell receptor beta chain was retrieved from a study of blood T cell repertoires in COVID-19. Study summary: Whether acute or convalescent, the COVID-19 samples came from the United States, Italy and Spain. The analysed material was cDNA or gDNA that came from T cells, B-cell-depleted T cells, or PBMCs.

Under the authors' procedure: Amplification of reference gene primers provided the estimated nucleated cell counts. Assay used: immunoSEQ multiplex PCR; TCRdb lists only in-frame clones, some missing. V, J and clone size are taken as reported in that table, and D and trimming were inferred from the DNA itself. This sample carries some 150,000 clones, around nine tenths of them seen once, and the ten largest clones take less than 6.5%. Germline V gene data show CDR1 as MGHDK and CDR2 as SYGVNS. CDR3 length: 17 residues. V gave up 4 bases and J gave up 1 base; unmatched junction bases: 9. The chain is built from TRBV25-1 and TRBJ1-4; 7 nucleotides line up with TRBD1. Specimen: peripheral blood. The sequence was collected from a human donor in a cohort sampled during active COVID-19. DNA for the CDR3: TGTGCCAGCAGTGTGGATAGGGGGCACGTAACTAATGAAAAACTGTTTTTT. Residues: CASSVDRGHVTNEKLFF.